This T cell receptor (beta chain) was obtained from a study of siplizumab effects on memory and regulatory T cells. General study results and limits: Unstimulated subsets captured only a minor fraction of alloreactive clones.

CDR3 length: 16 residues. With 0 bases removed from V and 3 bases from J, the gap between germline ends came to 13 bases. Germline-derived CDR1 and CDR2 are SGHRS and YFSETQ. TCRdb keeps only in-frame clones here, not all; method: immunoSEQ multiplex PCR. The sample has more than 95,000 clones; about 92% are singletons. Turning to this clone: What it binds is unknown.

The chain joins TRBV5-1 to TRBJ1-3; a weak D match, TRBD1 (6 bases). Sequenced input: CD4+ T cells sorted from blood. The sequence was collected from a human donor in good health. For the CDR3, the DNA is TGCGCCAGCAGCTTGGAAACAGGGACTGGTGGAAACACCATATATTTT. Translating gives CASSLETGTGGNTIYF.